The sequence of this TCR beta chain was determined in a study of T cell changes during pregnancy in multiple sclerosis (dated by TCRdb to between 2019 and 2020). For the study in its entirety: Changes in the T cell repertoire over the course of pregnancy were examined in this study in women with multiple sclerosis.

In the case of this clone: No cognate antigen has been identified for it. No per-base quality is available; no much larger clone lies one base away.

From V the trimming removes 0 bases and from J it removes 6 bases, while the gene matches leave 3 bases of the junction unaccounted for. The germline V gene sets CDR1 to LGHNA and CDR2 to YSLEER. From cysteine to phenylalanine, the CDR3 is 14 amino acids long. Of all the DNA, just the CDR3 is kept, 42 bases in frame from base 1. The method was the immunoSEQ multiplex PCR assay. The clones in this table, taken by TCRdb from immuneACCESS, are in-frame only. Not every clone is retained; where verified, under half of the shortfall comes from an unresolved V gene, and the cause of the rest is unknown. A total of roughly 110,000 clones appear in this sample, about 90% of them only once. The ten largest clones capture roughly 1.5% of the sample.

The source was peripheral blood, collected before pregnancy. This clonotype was sampled from a female donor with multiple sclerosis, enrolled in a pregnancy study. This receptor chain uses TRBV4-3 and TRBJ1-2, and 8 junctional nucleotides match TRBD1. The CDR3 protein: CASSQDPGGHGYTF. The DNA reads as follows: TGCGCCAGCAGCCAAGATCCAGGGGGCCATGGCTACACCTTC.